This T cell receptor beta chain originates from a study of cytomegalovirus exposure and HLA in healthy donors. Turning to the study itself: Genotyping of more than 300 donors showed that about 83% belonged to the Caucasian-associated ancestry cluster. Overall study results and limits: TCR beta V- and J-gene trimming, according to a later analysis, was linked to a missense DCLRE1C variant.

The CDR3 has 17 residues. The junction had 11 bases not matched to a gene; V was cut back by 0 bases and J by 4 bases. Per the germline V gene, CDR1 is SGHNT and CDR2 is YYREEE (reference sequence). Note on this clone: No antigen is known for it.

PCR involved 60 Vbeta and 13 Jbeta primers. The protocol was immunoSEQ multiplex PCR, while the TCRdb copy is restricted to in-frame clones and leaves out a portion. The sample holds 70,000 to 95,000 clones; just under 85% are singletons and the top ten take 5.6%. The sample consisted of PBMCs. The genes are TRBV5-4 and TRBJ2-3; 7 bases are a match to TRBD2. This clonotype was obtained from a woman under 30 in good health and CMV-seropositive. The CDR3 coding sequence is TGTGCCAGCAGCTTGGCCGGATGGACTAGATACTCAGATACGCAGTATTTT. Amino acid sequence: CASSLAGWTRYSDTQYF.